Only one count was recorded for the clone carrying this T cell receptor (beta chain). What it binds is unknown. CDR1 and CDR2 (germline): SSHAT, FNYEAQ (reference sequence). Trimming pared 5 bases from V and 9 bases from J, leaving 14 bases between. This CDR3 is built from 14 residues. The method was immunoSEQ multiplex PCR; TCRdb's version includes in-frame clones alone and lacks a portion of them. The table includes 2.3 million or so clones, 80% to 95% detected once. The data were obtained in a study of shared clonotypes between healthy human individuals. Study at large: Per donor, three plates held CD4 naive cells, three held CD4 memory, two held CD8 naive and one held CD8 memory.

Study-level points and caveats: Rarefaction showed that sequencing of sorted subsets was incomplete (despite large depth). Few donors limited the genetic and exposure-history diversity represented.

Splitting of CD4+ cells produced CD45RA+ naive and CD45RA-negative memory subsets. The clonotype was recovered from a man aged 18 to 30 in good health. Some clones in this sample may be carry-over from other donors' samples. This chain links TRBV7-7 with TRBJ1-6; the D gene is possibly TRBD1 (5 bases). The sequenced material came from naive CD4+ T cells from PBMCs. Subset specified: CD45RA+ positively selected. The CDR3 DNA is TGTGCCAGCAGCCCACCGGGGGTCGGTTCACCCCTCCACTTT. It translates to CASSPPGVGSPLHF. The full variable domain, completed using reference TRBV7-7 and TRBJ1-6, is GAGVSQSPRYKVTKRGQDVTLRCDPISSHATLYWYQQALGQGPEFLTYFNYEAQPDKSGLPSDRFSAERPEGSISTLTIQRTEQRDSAMYRCASSPPGVGSPLHFGNGTRLTVT.